These T cell receptor beta chains were read from a single sample in a study of OX40 agonist ivuxolimab in advanced cancers. Profiled with immunoSEQ multiplex PCR; TCRdb holds only in-frame clones, not every one. The sample contains roughly 92,000 clones, approximately 88% of which appear only once. This specimen was CD4+ or CD8+ T cells sorted from blood, taken in a trial of the OX40 agonist ivuxolimab. Every receptor here comes from an adult with an advanced solid tumor such as melanoma, head and neck, liver or kidney cancer. Both conserved end residues are part of each CDR3. A D gene is named only where the DNA matches it firmly. Clone size is not always given. Where it is, it says once, few, many or a class for expanded clones.

D	J	size	V	DNA	CDR3
-	TRBJ1-3	-	TRBV28	TGTGCCAGCAGCCCCGGGGCGGGGGTCGGTATGAGCGGAAACACCATATATTTT	CASSPGAGVGMSGNTIYF
-	TRBJ1-5	once	TRBV6-1	TGTGCCAGCAGCTCTTTGGGGGGGGCGCCCCAGCATTTT	CASSSLGGAPQHF
-	TRBJ1-5	few	TRBV10-3	TGTGCCATCAGTGCCGGTAGAGGTGGGAGCAATCAGCCCCAGCATTTT	CAISAGRGGSNQPQHF
-	TRBJ2-7	-	TRBV19	TGTGCCAGTAGTATAGGAGGGATAAGTGGCGAGCAGTACTTC	CASSIGGISGEQYF
-	TRBJ2-1	-	TRBV7-7	TGTGCTAGCAGCTTAGGGTTCAGAGATGAGCAGTTCTTC	CASSLGFRDEQFF
-	TRBJ2-2	once	TRBV6-6	TGTGCCAGCAGTCGGCCCGGGGTTTCGGGGGAGCTGTTTTTT	CASSRPGVSGELFF
TRBD1	TRBJ2-5	once	TRBV7-2	TGTGCCAGCAGCTTAGCGCTCCCGGGACAGGGGGGAGAGACCCAGTACTTC	CASSLALPGQGGETQYF
-	TRBJ1-3	many	TRBV7-2	TGTGCCAGCAGCCAGGACACGACCATATATTTT	CASSQDTTIYF
-	TRBJ1-1	-	TRBV7-9	TGTGCCAGCAGCCCCCGGAAGAACACTGAAGCTTTCTTT	CASSPRKNTEAFF
-	TRBJ1-5	-	TRBV28	TGTGCCAGCAGTGGCCCACAGGGCTATCAGCCCCAGCATTTT	CASSGPQGYQPQHF
-	TRBJ2-7	few	TRBV9	TGTGCCAGCAGCGTAGGGCTAGCTGTCTACGAGCAGTACTTC	CASSVGLAVYEQYF
-	TRBJ1-6	once	TRBV5-1	TGCGCCAGCAGCGTGGAGGGGAATAATTCACCCCTCCACTTT	CASSVEGNNSPLHF
-	TRBJ2-3	-	TRBV11-3	TGTGCCAGCAGCCCGGTAGGGGGAAGGACAGATACGCAGTATTTT	CASSPVGGRTDTQYF
TRBD1	TRBJ2-7	-	TRBV6-5	TGTGCCAGCAGCCGGACAGGGGCGATAGACGAGCAGTACTTC	CASSRTGAIDEQYF
-	TRBJ2-2	-	TRBV19	TGTGCCAGTAACTGGGGGAGAACCCCCGGGGAGCTGTTTTTT	CASNWGRTPGELFF
-	TRBJ2-5	-	TRBV28	TGTGCCAGCAGCGTCCCCCAGGGGAGAGAGACCCAGTACTTC	CASSVPQGRETQYF
-	TRBJ2-2	-	TRBV30	TGTGCCTGCCCCCGAGGGGGGTCGGCCACCGGGGAGCTGTTTTTT	CACPRGGSATGELFF
-	TRBJ2-7	-	TRBV5-4	TGTGCCAGCAGCCCCCGACTAGACTATGCCTACGAGCAGTACTTC	CASSPRLDYAYEQYF
TRBD2	TRBJ2-5	-	TRBV6-5	TGTGCCAGCAGTTTCAACGGGGGGGCACAGACCCAGTACTTC	CASSFNGGAQTQYF
TRBD1	TRBJ1-5	few	TRBV28	TGTGCCAGCAGTCCAGGGGGGAATCCTTACGGGCCCCAGCATTTT	CASSPGGNPYGPQHF
-	TRBJ2-3	-	TRBV20-1	TGCAGTGCTGGGTATACGCAGTATTTT	CSAGYTQYF
TRBD1	TRBJ2-2	once	TRBV10-3	TGTGCCATCAGTGAGCCGACAGGGGGCTTCACCGGGGAGCTGTTTTTT	CAISEPTGGFTGELFF
TRBD1	TRBJ1-5	-	TRBV10-2	TGCGCCAGCAGCCGCAGAACCTCTACAGGGGAAGTAGATCAGCCCCAGCATTTT	CASSRRTSTGEVDQPQHF
TRBD1	TRBJ2-5	-	TRBV28	TGTGCCAGCATTCCTGGGGCGGGGGACAGGGCCCTCTCAGAGCAGTACTTC	CASIPGAGDRALSEQYF